This TCR beta chain is drawn from a study of blood T cell repertoires in COVID-19 (TCRdb year 2020). Regarding the complete study: Collaborator samples came from the United States, Italy and Spain and covered acute and convalescent phases of COVID-19. The prospective study material was composed of cDNA or gDNA derived from T cells, B-cell-depleted T cells, or PBMCs. Subjects who had been exposed to COVID-19, were actively infected with it, or had recovered from it provided the deeply sampled blood TCRbeta repertoires that made up the dataset. The repertoires were released in a freely available public database meant as a resource for research on the immune response to SARS-CoV-2. The samples were drawn from two sources: the first 160 participants of the ongoing ImmuneRACE study, and about 1,300 subjects contributed by 6 global collaborators. Sample metadata almost always included a de-identified subject ID, COVID-19 status, age in years and sex. Where available, HLA class I and class II types were taken from metadata supplied by the sample provider and were not determined by assay-based typing.

Study-wide findings and limitations: The amount of clinical and demographic metadata varied by source and participant and was provided uncurated.

A second Seattle source provided samples from volunteer blood donors who had recovered from COVID-19. Whole blood was collected in K2EDTA tubes by collaborating institutions according to the institutions' own protocols. For TCRbeta analysis, collaborators shipped samples as frozen whole blood, isolated PBMCs, or DNA extracted from either of those sample types. TCRbeta CDR3 regions were amplified from genomic DNA using the immunoSEQ Assay, a bias-controlled multiplex PCR. As for the authors' bioinformatics: Nucleated cell counts per sample were estimated from amplification of reference gene primers within the assay. To quantify the absolute abundance of each unique TCRbeta CDR3 rearrangement, sequence reads were collapsed and filtered. For each sample, productive Simpson clonality was calculated by taking the square root of Simpson's diversity index across productive rearrangements. Entries here come from immuneACCESS through TCRdb and include only in-frame sequences with V and J called. Some clones fail to appear in such tables; in the studies checked, an unresolved V gene covers under half of the shortfall, and the cause of the remainder is unknown. Clonal size and the V and J genes are those of that table, whereas D and trimming came from the DNA. This sample gives about 280,000 clones in total; about four fifths of them show up just once. Together, the top ten hold 8.5% to 9.5% of the sample.

V is cut back by 7 bases and J by 3 bases, with 11 bases in the junction unmatched. CDR1 and CDR2, looked up from the germline V gene, are SQVTM and ANQGSEA. CDR3 length: 15 amino acids, cysteine to phenylalanine. CDR3 DNA only is kept here, 45 bases in frame from base 1. A word on this clone: Its antigen has not been determined. One base away there is no much larger clone; base qualities are not given.

Sequencing was performed on peripheral blood. The chain employs TRBV29-1 and TRBJ2-2, with 7 central nucleotides matching TRBD2. The receptor was isolated from a woman aged 45-60 years who had recovered from COVID-19. Here is the DNA: TGCAGCGCAGGAAAAGGCGGGGGTTACACCGGGGAGCTGTTTTTT. It translates to CSAGKGGGYTGELFF.